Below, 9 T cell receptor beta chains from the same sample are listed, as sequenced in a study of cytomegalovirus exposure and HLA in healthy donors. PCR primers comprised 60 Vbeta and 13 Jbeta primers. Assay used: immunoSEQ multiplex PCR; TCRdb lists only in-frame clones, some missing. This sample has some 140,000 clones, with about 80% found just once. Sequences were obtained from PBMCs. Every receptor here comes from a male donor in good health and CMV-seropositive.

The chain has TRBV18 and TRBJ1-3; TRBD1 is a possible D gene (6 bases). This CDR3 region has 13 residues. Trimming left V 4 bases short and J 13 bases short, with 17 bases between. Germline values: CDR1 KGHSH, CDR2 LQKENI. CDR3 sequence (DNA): TGTGCCAGCTCACTCCGACAGGCCGACTTAATATATTTT. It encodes CASSLRQADLIYF.

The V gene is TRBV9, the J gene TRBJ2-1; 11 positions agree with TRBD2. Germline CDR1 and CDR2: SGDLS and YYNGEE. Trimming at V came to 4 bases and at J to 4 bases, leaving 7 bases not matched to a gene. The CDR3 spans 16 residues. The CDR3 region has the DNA TGTGCCAGCAGCTTCTCGACTAGCGGGGTGTACAATGAGCAGTTCTTC. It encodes CASSFSTSGVYNEQFF.

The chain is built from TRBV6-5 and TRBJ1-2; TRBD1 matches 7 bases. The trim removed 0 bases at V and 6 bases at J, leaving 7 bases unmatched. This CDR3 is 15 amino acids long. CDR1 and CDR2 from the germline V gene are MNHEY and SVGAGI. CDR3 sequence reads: CASSYSGRGQNGYTF. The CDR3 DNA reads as TGTGCCAGCAGTTACTCCGGGAGGGGGCAGAATGGCTACACCTTC.

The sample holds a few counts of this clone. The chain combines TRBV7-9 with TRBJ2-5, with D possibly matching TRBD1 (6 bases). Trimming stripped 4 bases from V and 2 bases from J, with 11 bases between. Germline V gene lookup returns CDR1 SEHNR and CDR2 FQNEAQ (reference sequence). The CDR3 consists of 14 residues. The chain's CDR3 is CASSSSGTQETQYF. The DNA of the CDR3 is TGTGCCAGCAGCTCGTCCGGGACACAAGAGACCCAGTACTTC.

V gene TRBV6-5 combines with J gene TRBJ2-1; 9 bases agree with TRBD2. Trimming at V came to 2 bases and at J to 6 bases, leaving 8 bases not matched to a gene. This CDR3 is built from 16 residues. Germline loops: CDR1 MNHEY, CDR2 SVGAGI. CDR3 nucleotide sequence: TGTGCCAGCAGTTACGGACTGGCGGGAGGGGCCAATGAGCAGTTCTTC. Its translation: CASSYGLAGGANEQFF.

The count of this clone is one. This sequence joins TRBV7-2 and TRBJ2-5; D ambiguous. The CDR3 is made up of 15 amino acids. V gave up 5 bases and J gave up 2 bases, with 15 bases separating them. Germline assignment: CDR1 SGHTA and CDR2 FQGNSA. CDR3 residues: CASSPWQRPQETQYF. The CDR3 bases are TGTGCCAGCAGCCCGTGGCAGCGCCCACAAGAGACCCAGTACTTC.

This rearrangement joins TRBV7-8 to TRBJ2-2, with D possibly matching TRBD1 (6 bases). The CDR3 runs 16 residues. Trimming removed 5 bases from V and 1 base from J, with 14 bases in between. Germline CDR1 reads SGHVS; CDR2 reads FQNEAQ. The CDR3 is CASSAYRVVNTGELFF. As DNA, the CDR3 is TGTGCCAGCAGCGCATACAGGGTAGTGAACACCGGGGAGCTGTTTTTT.

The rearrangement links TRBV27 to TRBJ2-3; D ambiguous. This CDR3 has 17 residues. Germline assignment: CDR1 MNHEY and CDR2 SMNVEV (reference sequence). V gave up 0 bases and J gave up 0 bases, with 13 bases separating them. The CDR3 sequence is CASSLSRARRSTDTQYF. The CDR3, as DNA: TGTGCCAGCAGTTTATCCAGAGCGCGCCGTAGCACAGATACGCAGTATTTT.

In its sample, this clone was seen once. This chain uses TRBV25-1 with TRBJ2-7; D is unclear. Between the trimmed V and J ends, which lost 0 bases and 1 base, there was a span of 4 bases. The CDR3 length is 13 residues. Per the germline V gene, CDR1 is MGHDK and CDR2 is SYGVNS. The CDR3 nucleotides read TGTGCCAGCAGTGAATACGGGTCCTACGAGCAGTACTTC. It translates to CASSEYGSYEQYF.